This is a list of T cell receptor beta chains from one sample in a study of T cells after yellow fever vaccination. TCRdb re-derived calls from the 5' RACE reads in MiXCR, one entry per CDR3 protein. The data show about 340,000 distinct CDR3 sequences, with 8.5% to 9% seen just once and more than 15% held by the top ten. Sequenced material: PBMCs, taken on the day of the first yellow fever vaccination. The receptors originated from a man aged 18 to 29 who received the YFV17D yellow fever vaccine. Both conserved end residues are part of each CDR3. A D gene is named only where the DNA matches it firmly. Only some rows state a clone size, as once, few, many or a class for expanded clones.

v_gene	d_gene	j_gene	abundance	CDR3aa	CDR3nt
TRBV4-1	-	TRBJ1-5	many	CASSQDPGPISNQPQHF	TGCGCCAGCAGCCAAGACCCAGGGCCGATTAGCAATCAGCCCCAGCATTTT
TRBV11-2	TRBD1	TRBJ2-1	many	CASSTPWGRDRENEQFF	TGTGCCAGCAGCACACCCTGGGGCCGGGACAGGGAGAATGAGCAGTTCTTC
TRBV20-1	TRBD2	TRBJ2-1	once	CFARGLAEYNEQFF	TGCTTTGCTAGAGGACTAGCGGAATACAATGAGCAGTTCTTC
TRBV9	TRBD2	TRBJ2-1	-	CASSDGGSYSYNEQFF	TGTGCCAGCAGCGACGGGGGGAGTTACTCCTACAATGAGCAGTTCTTC
TRBV7-9	-	TRBJ1-1	few	CASILTAGNTEAFF	TGTGCCAGCATCCTTACCGCCGGGAACACTGAAGCTTTCTTT
TRBV10-2	TRBD2	TRBJ2-3	many	CASSELAVATDTQYF	TGCGCCAGCAGTGAACTAGCGGTGGCCACAGATACGCAGTATTTT
TRBV29-1	TRBD2	TRBJ2-1	few	CSGLAGGSYNEQFF	TGCAGCGGATTAGCGGGGGGGTCTTACAATGAGCAGTTCTTC
TRBV27	-	TRBJ2-3	-	CASSWSPQGSTDTQYF	TGTGCCAGCAGTTGGTCCCCCCAAGGGAGCACAGATACGCAGTATTTT
TRBV4-1	TRBD1	TRBJ2-1	-	CASSQAYYGQGLGEQFF	TGCGCCAGCAGCCAAGCATATTACGGACAGGGTCTCGGGGAGCAGTTCTTC
TRBV7-9	-	TRBJ2-1	many	CATTRGGYNEQFF	TGTGCCACCACGAGAGGGGGGTACAATGAGCAGTTCTTC
TRBV20-1	-	TRBJ1-1	few	CSARDGQLNTEAFF	TGCAGTGCTAGAGACGGACAGCTGAACACTGAAGCTTTCTTT
TRBV5-1	-	TRBJ1-1	-	CASSLTGQAGTEAFF	TGCGCCAGCAGCTTGACAGGGCAGGCGGGCACTGAAGCTTTCTTT
TRBV27	-	TRBJ2-1	-	CASSFGRDEQFF	TGTGCCAGCAGCTTCGGCAGAGATGAGCAGTTCTTC
TRBV30	TRBD2	TRBJ2-5	many	CAWSVGSGARETQYF	TGTGCCTGGAGTGTAGGGAGCGGGGCACGGGAGACCCAGTACTTC
TRBV7-2	-	TRBJ2-1	few	CASNAPTSYNEQFF	TGTGCCAGCAACGCACCGACCTCCTACAATGAGCAGTTCTTC
TRBV5-4	-	TRBJ2-3	-	CASTNGGQGRTDTQYF	TGTGCCAGCACCAATGGGGGGCAGGGTCGGACAGATACGCAGTATTTT
TRBV5-1	-	TRBJ1-5	few	CASSLESGPSNQPQHF	TGCGCCAGCAGCTTGGAGTCGGGACCCAGCAATCAGCCCCAGCATTTT
TRBV9	-	TRBJ2-6	-	CASSVEQGSGANVLTF	TGTGCCAGCAGCGTCGAACAGGGCTCTGGGGCCAACGTCCTGACTTTC
TRBV2	-	TRBJ1-5	-	CASATWAGSNQPQHF	TGTGCCAGCGCCACGTGGGCAGGGAGCAATCAGCCCCAGCATTTT
TRBV7-2	TRBD2	TRBJ2-7	many	CASRGTSSYEQYF	TGTGCCAGCAGGGGGACTAGCTCCTACGAGCAGTACTTC
TRBV7-7	TRBD2	TRBJ2-5	many	CASSLVGLAGQETQYF	TGTGCCAGCAGCTTAGTAGGGTTAGCGGGGCAAGAGACCCAGTACTTC
TRBV4-2	TRBD1	TRBJ2-5	few	CASSHMDRGQETQYF	TGTGCCAGCAGCCACATGGACAGGGGCCAAGAGACCCAGTACTTC
TRBV20-1	TRBD2	TRBJ2-5	many	CSARTSGETQYF	TGCAGTGCTCGGACTAGCGGGGAGACCCAGTACTTC
TRBV5-5	-	TRBJ1-1	few	CASSLAVLLGGRLGAFF	TGTGCCAGCAGCTTGGCCGTACTTTTAGGGGGAAGGCTGGGAGCTTTCTTT
TRBV20-1	-	TRBJ1-5	many	CSARGVSSNQPQHF	TGCAGTGCTAGAGGGGTTAGCAGCAATCAGCCCCAGCATTTT
TRBV11-2	TRBD2	TRBJ2-1	-	CASSLRVPAGGPRGEQFF	TGTGCCAGCAGCTTACGTGTCCCGGCGGGGGGGCCCCGCGGCGAGCAGTTCTTC
TRBV9	-	TRBJ1-2	few	CASSGLGTFYGYTF	TGTGCCAGCAGCGGACTTGGGACCTTTTATGGCTACACCTTC
TRBV6-4	TRBD1	TRBJ2-5	many	CASSDRRGNRGTETQYF	TGTGCCAGCAGTGACCGACGCGGGAACAGGGGGACGGAGACCCAGTACTTC
TRBV6-2/TRBV6-3	-	TRBJ2-7	many	CASRSGQIEQYF	TGTGCCAGCAGATCGGGACAAATCGAGCAGTACTTC
TRBV12-3/TRBV12-4	-	TRBJ1-5	few	CASSLGGHNQPQHF	TGTGCCAGCAGTTTAGGGGGACACAATCAGCCCCAGCATTTT
TRBV2	-	TRBJ1-5	-	CASTPGRGSQPQHF	TGTGCCAGCACCCCCGGGAGGGGCAGTCAGCCCCAGCATTTT
TRBV5-1	-	TRBJ2-3	few	CASSLDVGATQYF	TGCGCCAGCAGCTTGGATGTGGGGGCGACGCAGTATTTT
TRBV27	-	TRBJ2-7	few	CASSLRSETYEQYF	TGTGCCAGCAGTTTAAGGTCAGAGACCTACGAGCAGTACTTC
TRBV5-1	-	TRBJ2-5	many	CASSLTTSGDETQYF	TGCGCCAGCAGTTTAACGACCTCAGGGGACGAGACCCAGTACTTC
TRBV7-2	-	TRBJ2-1	-	CASSLDRDAHEQFF	TGTGCCAGCAGCTTAGACCGGGACGCCCATGAGCAGTTCTTC
TRBV7-2	-	TRBJ1-5	many	CASSSQGYSNQPQHF	TGTGCCAGCAGTTCACAGGGTTATAGCAATCAGCCCCAGCATTTT
TRBV29-1	-	TRBJ2-5	many	CSVVNRPETQYF	TGCAGCGTTGTAAACAGGCCGGAGACCCAGTACTTC
TRBV6-2/TRBV6-3	TRBD2	TRBJ2-1	many	CASSLTSGGADEQFF	TGTGCCAGCAGTTTAACTAGCGGGGGGGCCGATGAGCAGTTCTTC
TRBV2	-	TRBJ2-6	-	CASSAGSRSGANVLTF	TGTGCCAGCAGTGCGGGCAGCCGCTCTGGGGCCAACGTCCTGACTTTC
TRBV6-5	-	TRBJ2-2	many	CASYVQNTGELFF	TGTGCCAGCTACGTACAGAACACCGGGGAGCTGTTTTTT
TRBV9	TRBD1	TRBJ1-2	-	CASSVEDRVYGYTF	TGTGCCAGCAGCGTAGAGGACAGGGTGTATGGCTACACCTTC
TRBV11-2	-	TRBJ1-4	-	CASSSRTAATNEKLFF	TGTGCCAGCAGCTCGCGGACGGCCGCAACTAATGAAAAACTGTTTTTT
TRBV29-1	TRBD2	TRBJ2-5	-	CSVGPAWGGETQYF	TGCAGCGTTGGACCGGCTTGGGGAGGGGAGACCCAGTACTTC
TRBV29-1	-	TRBJ1-6	many	CSALGVPGSPLHF	TGCAGCGCCCTCGGGGTCCCGGGTTCACCCCTCCACTTT
TRBV19	-	TRBJ1-2	few	CASSMMEYGYTF	TGTGCCAGTAGTATGATGGAGTATGGCTACACCTTC
TRBV7-2	-	TRBJ1-5	many	CASSRQRELPQHF	TGTGCCAGCAGCAGACAGAGGGAACTGCCCCAGCATTTT
TRBV5-1	TRBD2	TRBJ2-1	few	CASSLDPSGDLNEQFF	TGCGCCAGCAGCTTGGACCCTAGCGGGGACCTCAATGAGCAGTTCTTC
TRBV5-6	-	TRBJ2-7	-	CASSFGGRSYEQYF	TGTGCCAGCAGCTTCGGGGGCCGCTCCTACGAGCAGTACTTC
TRBV6-1	TRBD1	TRBJ2-7	few	CASRDRGPYEQYF	TGTGCCAGCCGGGACAGGGGACCCTACGAGCAGTACTTC
TRBV7-9	-	TRBJ1-1	few	CASTFRGNTEAFF	TGTGCCAGCACCTTTAGGGGGAACACTGAAGCTTTCTTT
TRBV5-4	-	TRBJ2-1	-	CASSLVGNNNEQFF	TGTGCCAGCAGCTTGGTGGGAAATAACAATGAGCAGTTCTTC
TRBV12-3/TRBV12-4	TRBD1	TRBJ1-6	-	CASSARGPGNSPLHF	TGTGCCAGCAGTGCCAGGGGGCCGGGTAATTCACCCCTCCACTTT
TRBV4-2	TRBD1	TRBJ1-1	-	CASSLTGTENTEAFF	TGTGCCAGCAGCCTGACCGGGACAGAGAACACTGAAGCTTTCTTT
TRBV7-9	TRBD1	TRBJ1-5	few	CASSYWTGLESQPQHF	TGTGCCAGCAGCTATTGGACAGGGCTGGAGAGTCAGCCCCAGCATTTT
TRBV20-1	TRBD1	TRBJ1-2	-	CSASSLGRGPGVGGYTF	TGCAGTGCTAGCAGTTTGGGCAGGGGGCCGGGGGTTGGTGGCTACACCTTC